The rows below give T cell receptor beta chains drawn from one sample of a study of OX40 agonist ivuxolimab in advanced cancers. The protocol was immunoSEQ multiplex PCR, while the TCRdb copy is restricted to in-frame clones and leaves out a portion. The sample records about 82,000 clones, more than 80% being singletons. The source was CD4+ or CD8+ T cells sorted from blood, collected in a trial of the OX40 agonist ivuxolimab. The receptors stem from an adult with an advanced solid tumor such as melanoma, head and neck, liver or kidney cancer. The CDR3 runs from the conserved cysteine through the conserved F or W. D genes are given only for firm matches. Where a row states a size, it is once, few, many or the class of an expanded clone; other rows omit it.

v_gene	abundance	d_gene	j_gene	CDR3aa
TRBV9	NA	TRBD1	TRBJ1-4	CASSETGTGSEKLFF
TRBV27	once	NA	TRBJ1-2	CASSPLTGRVEGYTF
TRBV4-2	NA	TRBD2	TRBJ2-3	CASSHLTGGGARLADTQYF
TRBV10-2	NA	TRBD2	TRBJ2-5	CASTLQRAGGIETQYF
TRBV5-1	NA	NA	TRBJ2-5	CASSLAGSNQETQYF
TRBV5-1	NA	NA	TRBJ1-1	CASSPGGRMNTEAFF
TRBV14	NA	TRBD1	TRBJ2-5	CASSQLQGGETQYF
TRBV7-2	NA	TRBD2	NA	CASSLGLAGTYEQYF
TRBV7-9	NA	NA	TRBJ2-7	CASSLSAGQDYEQYF
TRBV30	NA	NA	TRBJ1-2	CAWRKGGYTF
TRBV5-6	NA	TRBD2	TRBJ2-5	CASSLASGGAGEETQYF
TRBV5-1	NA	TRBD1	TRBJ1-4	CASSLPGQGATMRKLFF
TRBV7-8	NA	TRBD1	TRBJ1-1	CASSYISGTGGLNTEAFF
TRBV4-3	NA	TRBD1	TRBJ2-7	CASSQTPGQAYEQYF
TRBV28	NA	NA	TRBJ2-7	CASSLGGNSYEQYF
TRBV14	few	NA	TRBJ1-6	CASSQGSQLHF
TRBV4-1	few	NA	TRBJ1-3	CASSQDPTSDTIYF
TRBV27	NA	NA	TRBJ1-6	CASSRSSNSPLHF
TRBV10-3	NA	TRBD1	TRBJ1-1	CAISERTGKTEAFF
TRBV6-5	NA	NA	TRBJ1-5	CASSSLTGRGNQPQHF
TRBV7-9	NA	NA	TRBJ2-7	CASSTENYEQYF
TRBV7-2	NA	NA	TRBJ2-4	CASSLARGAPNIQYF
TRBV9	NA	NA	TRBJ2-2	CASSVFRGGELFF
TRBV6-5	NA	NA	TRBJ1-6	CASSPTGSANSPLHF
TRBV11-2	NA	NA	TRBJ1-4	CASSSGTIEKLFF
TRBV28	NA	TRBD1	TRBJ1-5	CASSLWGQGGNQPQHF
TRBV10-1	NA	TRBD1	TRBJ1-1	CASSLTGVRTEAFF
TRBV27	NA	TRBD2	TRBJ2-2	CASSLGVVGGGTGELFF
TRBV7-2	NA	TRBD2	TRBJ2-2	CASSPGGGNTGELFF
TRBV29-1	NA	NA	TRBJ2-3	CSVGAGGTDTQYF
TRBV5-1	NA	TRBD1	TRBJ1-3	CASSLFGQGSSSGNTIYF